This paragraph covers one T cell receptor (beta chain) sequence. What it binds is unknown. This record belongs to a study of cytomegalovirus exposure and HLA in healthy donors. Whole-study findings and limits: In an earlier analysis, productive rearrangement rates for most beta V segments clustered near 87% or 30%.

The PCR was carried out with 60 Vbeta primers and 13 Jbeta primers. The data were produced by immunoSEQ multiplex PCR, yet TCRdb's version contains in-frame clones alone and is incomplete. The data contain fewer than 150,000 clones, less than 85% of them singletons. The CDR3 is 15 residues long. Trimming cost V 5 bases and J 5 bases; bases outside gene matches: 4. Germline CDR1 SGHDT, CDR2 YYEEEE. Sequenced sample: PBMCs. This TCR came from a man in his forties in good health and CMV-seropositive. The chain couples TRBV5-6 to TRBJ2-1; TRBD2 matches 13 bases. The CDR3 protein is CASRTGLAGHNEQFF. CDR3 in DNA: TGTGCCAGCAGAACGGGACTAGCGGGACACAATGAGCAGTTCTTC.